Shown below are 29 T cell receptor beta chains from a single sample sequenced in a study of blood T cell repertoires in COVID-19. The repertoire was sequenced with immunoSEQ multiplex PCR; TCRdb's copy has only in-frame clones and lacks some. The data show 200,000 or so clones, with more than 75% seen just once and approximately 5.9% held by the top ten. Input material: peripheral blood. The receptor set was obtained from a man older than 75 with acute or convalescent COVID-19.

The chain is built from TRBV18 and TRBJ1-1; D perhaps matches TRBD1 (6 bases). Germline V lookup: CDR1 KGHSH, CDR2 LQKENI. V dropped 8 bases and J dropped 2 bases, with 12 bases sitting between them. The CDR3 spans 13 residues. CDR3 sequence: CASLRTANTEAFF. CDR3 in DNA: TGTGCCAGCCTCCGGACAGCTAACACTGAAGCTTTCTTT.

The gene calls are TRBV4-1 and TRBJ2-3; perhaps TRBD1 as D (6 bases). The CDR3 consists of 17 residues. Trimming pared 0 bases from V and 0 bases from J, leaving 13 bases between. CDR1 and CDR2 from the germline V gene are MGHRA and YSYEKL. The CDR3, as DNA: TGCGCCAGCAGCCAAGAGGTTCGGACAGTGAGCACAGATACGCAGTATTTT. It codes for CASSQEVRTVSTDTQYF.

V is TRBV24-1 and J is TRBJ1-5, with TRBD1 matching 8 bases. V was pared by 4 bases and J by 2 bases, with 6 bases of the junction left unmatched. CDR3 length: 16 residues. Germline values: CDR1 KGHDR, CDR2 SFDVKD. CDR3 DNA sequence: TGTGCCACCAGTGAGCCAGGGGGCGCCGGCAATCAGCCCCAGCATTTT. Residues: CATSEPGGAGNQPQHF.

This chain connects TRBV9 to TRBJ1-6; unclear D gene. The germline gives CDR1 SGDLS, CDR2 YYNGEE. Trimming left V 0 bases short and J 7 bases short, with 5 bases between. The CDR3 is made up of 13 amino acids. CDR3 sequence reads: CASSVGGNSPLHF. The CDR3 DNA reads TGTGCCAGCAGCGTAGGAGGCAATTCACCCCTCCACTTT.

The gene calls are TRBV27 and TRBJ1-1; 10 bases match TRBD1. Germline V gene sequence: CDR1 MNHEY, CDR2 SMNVEV (reference sequence). CDR3 length equals 14 residues. The junction had 6 bases not matched to a gene; V was cut back by 4 bases and J by 7 bases. For the CDR3, the DNA is TGTGCCAGCAGTTCGACAGGGGGCAGGGGTGAAGCTTTCTTT. This sequence encodes CASSSTGGRGEAFF.

This chain joins TRBV3-1 (or the pseudogene TRBV3-2) and TRBJ2-1; no clear D gene. Germline CDR1 LGHDT, CDR2 YNNKEL (reference sequence). CDR3 length equals 12 residues. With 4 bases removed from V and 6 bases from J, the gap between germline ends came to 7 bases. This CDR3 reads CASSPLRNEQFF. The CDR3 region has the DNA TGTGCCAGCAGCCCCTTGCGCAATGAGCAGTTCTTC.

In this sample, this clone turned up a few times. The rearrangement links TRBV7-9 to TRBJ1-3; D call uncertain. Trimming pared 1 base from V and 4 bases from J, leaving 5 bases between. Germline assignment: CDR1 SEHNR and CDR2 FQNEAQ (reference sequence). The CDR3 loop spans 13 amino acids. The CDR3 DNA follows: TGTGCCAGCAGCTTAGGGCAGGGAAACACCATATATTTT. Protein: CASSLGQGNTIYF. Filled out from reference TRBV7-9 and TRBJ1-3, the complete variable domain reads DTGVSQNPRHKITKRGQNVTFRCDPISEHNRLYWYRQTLGQGPEFLTYFQNEAQLEKSRLLSDRFSAERPKGSFSTLEIQRTEQGDSAMYLCASSLGQGNTIYFGEGSWLTVV.

This clone was detected only once. J is TRBJ2-7 and V is TRBV11-2, with 9 bases lining up with TRBD1. CDR3 size: 16 residues. The V and J ends lost 5 bases and 6 bases, in that order; junction bases with no gene match: 14. Germline V gene sequence: CDR1 SGHAT, CDR2 FQNNGV. CDR3 in amino acids: CASSQQPGTGSSEQYF. The CDR3 DNA reads TGTGCCAGCAGCCAACAACCCGGGACAGGGTCTTCCGAGCAGTACTTC.

This clone appeared a few times. The chain recombines TRBV5-6 with TRBJ1-6; TRBD1 might be the D (5 bases). The CDR3 contains 13 residues. Germline CDR1 SGHDT, CDR2 YYEEEE. V dropped 4 bases and J dropped 9 bases, with 11 bases sitting between them. As DNA, the CDR3 is TGTGCCAGCAGCGCGCGGGGCGTTTCACCCCTCCACTTT. Translating it yields CASSARGVSPLHF.

This sequence joins TRBV7-9 and TRBJ2-3; TRBD2 matches 9 bases. The CDR3 length is 14 residues. J gave up 11 bases and V 1 base, and 7 bases lay outside the gene matches. Germline CDR1 SEHNR, CDR2 FQNEAQ (reference sequence). The CDR3 DNA reads TGTGCCAGCAGCTTAGATGCTAGCGGGATTGGGCAGTATTTT. Translating gives CASSLDASGIGQYF.

This chain joins TRBV7-9 and TRBJ2-2; 11 bases align to TRBD2. CDR1 and CDR2 from the germline V gene are SEHNR and FQNEAQ (reference sequence). The CDR3 covers 17 residues. With 3 bases clipped from V and 6 bases from J, the junction kept 9 bases outside the gene matches. CDR3 in DNA: TGTGCCAGCAGCTTCCCGGGACTAGCGGCTACACCCGGGGAGCTGTTTTTT. It specifies CASSFPGLAATPGELFF.

The sample holds a few counts of this clone. The chain combines TRBV14 with TRBJ1-1; 7 nucleotides agree with TRBD1. The CDR3 is made up of 14 amino acids. Germline CDR1 is SGHDN and CDR2 is FVKESK. V was clipped by 5 bases and J by 6 bases; unmatched bases: 9. The CDR3 bases are TGTGCCAGCAGCTTTCGACAGGGAATCGCTGAAGCTTTCTTT. It encodes CASSFRQGIAEAFF. Full variable domain (rest looked up from reference TRBV14 and TRBJ1-1): EAGVTQFPSHSVIEKGQTVTLRCDPISGHDNLYWYRRVMGKEIKFLLHFVKESKQDESGMPNNRFLAERTGGTYSTLKVQPAELEDSGVYFCASSFRQGIAEAFFGQGTRLTVV.

The rearrangement joins TRBV2 to TRBJ1-3; D is possibly TRBD1 (6 bases). CDR3 length equals 17 residues. The V gene's germline CDR1 is SNHLY and CDR2 FYNNEI. V dropped 6 bases and J dropped 0 bases, with 18 bases sitting between them. Here the CDR3 reads CASRPRWDTHSGNTIYF. The CDR3 nucleotides read TGTGCCAGCAGACCCCGCTGGGACACCCACTCTGGAAACACCATATATTTT.

CDR3 nucleotide sequence: TGTGCCAGCAGTGAATTCGGGGGGGGCGAGCAGTACTTC. The encoded protein is CASSEFGGGEQYF. The chain couples TRBV25-1 to TRBJ2-7; 8 bases align to TRBD2. Germline CDR1 and CDR2: MGHDK and SYGVNS. V lost 1 base to trimming and J lost 6 bases; unmatched junction nucleotides: 2. CDR3 length: 13 amino acids.

The gene calls are TRBV19 and TRBJ2-3, with a possible D match to TRBD1 (5 bases). The V gene's germline CDR1 is LNHDA and CDR2 SQIVND (reference sequence). With 0 bases removed from V and 0 bases from J, the gap between germline ends came to 13 bases. The CDR3 runs 17 residues. CDR3 residues: CASSIEEKGSSTDTQYF. The CDR3 nucleotides are TGTGCCAGTAGTATAGAGGAGAAGGGGTCTAGCACAGATACGCAGTATTTT.

Points on this clone: One end of the junction fails to match germline, which may point to a read error. The gene calls are TRBV29-1 and TRBJ2-4, with D possibly matching TRBD2 (5 bases). The length of the CDR3 is 16 residues. CDR1 is SQVTM, CDR2 ANQGSEA, per germline. CDR3 nucleotides: TGCAGCGCAATGATGACAAACCTCCTAGCCAAAAGCATTCAGTACTTC. Translating it yields CSAMMTNLLAKSIQYF.

CDR3 DNA sequence: TGCGCCAGCAGTGGGACCAGCGGGGGGTACTACAATGAGCAGTTCTTC. It specifies CASSGTSGGYYNEQFF. The chain couples TRBV10-1 to TRBJ2-1, with 9 bases identical to TRBD2. The CDR3 is made up of 16 amino acids. V lost 4 bases and J lost 3; bases outside the gene matches: 7. The germline CDR1 and CDR2 sequences are WNHNN and SYGVQD (reference sequence).

The gene calls are TRBV27 and TRBJ1-5, with D uncertain. The CDR3 spans 13 residues. The V and J ends lost 6 bases and 5 bases respectively, with 11 bases between them. Germline V CDR1 and CDR2: MNHEY, SMNVEV (reference sequence). The chain's CDR3 is CASSRSFDQPQHF. In DNA, the CDR3 is TGTGCCAGCAGCCGTTCGTTCGATCAGCCCCAGCATTTT.

Written as DNA, the CDR3 is TGTGCCAGTAGTGTCGGACAGGCGGGAGGCTACACCTTC. Protein product: CASSVGQAGGYTF. This chain joins TRBV19 and TRBJ1-2; TRBD1 matches at 7 bases. Germline assignment: CDR1 LNHDA and CDR2 SQIVND (reference sequence). Trimming cost V 5 bases and J 8 bases; bases outside gene matches: 8. This CDR3 spans 13 amino acids.

J is TRBJ2-2 and V is TRBV4-2, with 7 bases identical to TRBD1. The germline V gene encodes CDR1 LGHNA and CDR2 YNFKEQ. Germline trimming cut 0 bases from V and 6 bases from J; bases unmatched to any gene: 10. The CDR3 runs 17 residues. CDR3 region: CASSQDGAGGAAGELFF. The CDR3 DNA is TGTGCCAGCAGCCAAGATGGGGCAGGGGGTGCGGCCGGGGAGCTGTTTTTT.

The V call is TRBV5-4, the J call TRBJ2-7; D is possibly TRBD2 (6 bases). Per germline, CDR1 SGHNT and CDR2 YYREEE (reference sequence). With 2 bases removed from V and 2 bases from J, the gap between germline ends came to 8 bases. The CDR3 covers 13 residues. The CDR3 bases are TGTGCCAGCAGCTTAGGACTAACCTACGAGCAGTACTTC. Its protein product is CASSLGLTYEQYF.

The CDR3 region is CASSSRLGGDEQFF. In DNA form, the CDR3 reads TGTGCCAGCAGCTCCCGACTAGGGGGGGATGAGCAGTTCTTC. The gene calls are TRBV11-2 and TRBJ2-1; weak D call: TRBD2 (7 bases). The length of the CDR3 is 14 residues. V shed 4 bases and J shed 8 bases, with 15 bases lying between them. The germline CDR1 and CDR2 sequences are SGHAT and FQNNGV.

The CDR3, as DNA: TGTGCCAGTAGACGGACTAGCGGCACCCGGTTCGACACCGGGGAGCTGTTTTTT. It is translated as CASRRTSGTRFDTGELFF. The chain combines TRBV19 with TRBJ2-2, with 10 bases aligning to TRBD2. This CDR3 contains 18 residues. The germline V gene has CDR1 LNHDA and CDR2 SQIVND (reference sequence). The ends lost 6 bases at V and 3 bases at J; junction bases unmatched: 13.

V is TRBV19 and J is TRBJ2-5, with D maybe TRBD1 (6 bases). This CDR3 is built from 15 residues. The V gene lost 4 bases and the J gene lost 4 bases, with 16 bases spanning the gap. Per the germline V gene, CDR1 is LNHDA and CDR2 is SQIVND (reference sequence). This chain's CDR3 is CASSTGWGLRETQYF. CDR3 in DNA: TGTGCCAGTAGTACCGGTTGGGGGCTACGAGAGACCCAGTACTTC.

The DNA of the CDR3 is TGTGCCAGCAGCTACCTGCGAGTAGCGGGAGGATCCTCTGGGGCCAACGTCCTGACTTTC. It specifies CASSYLRVAGGSSGANVLTF. The chain links TRBV11-3 to TRBJ2-6; 10 bases agree with TRBD2. The junction had 12 bases not matched to a gene; V was cut back by 4 bases and J by 0 bases. The length of the CDR3 is 20 residues. CDR1 is SGHNT, CDR2 YENEEA, per germline.

The gene calls are TRBV2 and TRBJ1-5; possible D gene TRBD1, 6 bases. V was trimmed by 6 bases and J by 5 bases, leaving 14 bases between them. In germline, CDR1 is SNHLY, CDR2 FYNNEI. This CDR3 is built from 14 residues. The DNA of the CDR3 is TGTGCCAGCAGGGACGGGACATCGGATCAGCCCCAGCATTTT. Translating gives CASRDGTSDQPQHF.

This sequence joins TRBV28 and TRBJ2-1, with no clear D. V lost 4 bases to trimming and J lost 9 bases, with 13 bases between them. Germline CDR1 is MDHEN and CDR2 is SYDVKM. This CDR3 spans 13 amino acids. The CDR3 region is CASSSPARGEQFF. Written as DNA, the CDR3 is TGTGCCAGCAGTTCACCCGCCCGCGGTGAGCAGTTCTTC.

The gene calls are TRBV3-1 (or the pseudogene TRBV3-2) and TRBJ2-7; TRBD2 matches 13 bases. V was clipped by 3 bases and J by 6 bases; unmatched bases: 8. From germline, CDR1 is LGHDT and CDR2 YNNKEL (reference sequence). This CDR3 has 16 residues. The CDR3 nucleotides are TGTGCCAGCAGCCACCTACTAGCGGGAGGGCCAGGCGAGCAGTACTTC. It yields the protein CASSHLLAGGPGEQYF.

This clone was detected only a few times. This chain connects TRBV2 to TRBJ1-5; D possibly corresponds to TRBD1 (6 bases). The germline CDR1 and CDR2 sequences are SNHLY and FYNNEI. There are 15 residues in the CDR3. Trimming stripped 6 bases from V and 7 bases from J, with 19 bases between. The CDR3 protein is CASSAQGFRTQPQHF. The CDR3, as DNA: TGTGCCAGCAGCGCACAGGGTTTCAGGACACAGCCCCAGCATTTT.